The 6 T cell receptor beta chains reported below all come from one sample, sequenced in a study of shared clonotypes between healthy human individuals. Profiled with immunoSEQ multiplex PCR; TCRdb holds only in-frame clones, not every one. Counted here are nearly 2 million clones, over 85% occurring once; the ten biggest clones make up 0.95% to 1.5%. CD45RO negativity and positive selection for CCR7 defined naive CD8 cells, a population that excluded terminally differentiated effector memory CD45RA+ cells. Sequences were obtained from naive CD8+ T cells sorted from blood. Receptors were obtained from a man aged 18 to 35 in good health.

The chain recombines TRBV7-6 with TRBJ1-1; D gene unclear. The germline V gene has CDR1 SGHVS and CDR2 FNYEAQ. The CDR3 totals 14 residues. Trimming took off 4 bases at V and 1 base at J, with 10 bases between the two ends. In DNA form, the CDR3 reads TGTGCCAGCAGCTCTTACAAGAAGAACACTGAAGCTTTCTTT. Encoded protein: CASSSYKKNTEAFF.

Only one count was recorded for this clone. The CDR3 DNA is TGTGCCAGCCAAGCCGTCGAACAGGGTATCGAGCAGTTCTTC. Its protein product is CASQAVEQGIEQFF. J is TRBJ2-1 and V is TRBV5-6, with TRBD1 as a possible D gene (6 bases). The CDR3 has 14 amino acids. V was trimmed by 7 bases and J by 10 bases, leaving 21 bases between them. Germline V gene lookup returns CDR1 SGHDT and CDR2 YYEEEE.

CDR3 loop: CASSGPTVPSTDTQYF. The CDR3 DNA reads TGTGCCAGCAGCGGACCGACAGTCCCTAGCACAGATACGCAGTATTTT. The chain couples TRBV5-6 to TRBJ2-3, with D possibly matching TRBD1 (5 bases). The V gene lost 4 bases and the J gene lost 0 bases, with 15 bases spanning the gap. Per the germline V gene, CDR1 is SGHDT and CDR2 is YYEEEE. The CDR3 has 16 residues.

This clone was detected only once. Written as DNA, the CDR3 is TGTGCCAGCAGCTTAAACTACTATCGGGTTCAGCCCCAGCATTTT. It codes for CASSLNYYRVQPQHF. This chain links TRBV7-9 with TRBJ1-5; D not resolved. CDR1 and CDR2 (germline): SEHNR, FQNEAQ (reference sequence). The CDR3 contains 15 residues. V was shortened by 2 bases and J by 6 bases, with 14 bases between the two germline ends.

As for this clone: Other DNA sequences from this sample encode an identical CDR3 as well. This chain joins TRBV9 and TRBJ1-2; D may be TRBD1 (6 bases). The CDR3 covers 15 residues. Between the trimmed V and J ends, which lost 0 bases and 4 bases, there was a span of 13 bases. Germline V gene sequence: CDR1 SGDLS, CDR2 YYNGEE. CDR3 nucleotides: TGTGCCAGCAGCGTAGGTGCGACAGGCGGCTATGGCTACACCTTC. Translation: CASSVGATGGYGYTF.

The rearrangement joins TRBV11-2 to TRBJ1-1, with 8 bases matching TRBD1. The CDR3 is 15 residues long. Germline V gives CDR1 SGHAT, CDR2 FQNNGV. V shed 4 bases, J shed 5 bases, and the junction held 9 bases outside the gene matches. This chain's CDR3 is CASSSRTGGKTEAFF. CDR3 nucleotides: TGTGCCAGCAGCTCCCGCACAGGGGGTAAGACTGAAGCTTTCTTT.